The 6 T cell receptor beta chains below come from one sample, sequenced in a study of T cells in localized non-small cell lung cancer. The assay was immunoSEQ multiplex PCR, and TCRdb's table has in-frame clones only and misses some. The sample consists of roughly 16,000 clones, roughly 84% of them appearing once. The sample in question was peripheral blood, obtained before any cancer treatment. These receptors were taken from a male donor aged 60 or over with stage I lung adenocarcinoma.

This clone was picked up a small number of times. V and J are TRBV7-9 and TRBJ1-1; D perhaps matches TRBD1 (6 bases). This CDR3 has 15 residues. Germline assignment: CDR1 SEHNR and CDR2 FQNEAQ (reference sequence). V gave up 5 bases and J gave up 6 bases, with 19 bases separating them. The CDR3 region is CASSPTGAGGAEAFF. DNA for the CDR3: TGTGCCAGCAGCCCAACCGGGGCCGGGGGCGCTGAAGCTTTCTTT.

The J gene is TRBJ1-1, the V gene TRBV2; D unresolved. The germline V gene has CDR1 SNHLY and CDR2 FYNNEI. The CDR3 has 14 amino acids. V lost 4 bases, J lost 1 base, and 10 bases lay in between. The CDR3 here is CASSGQIQNTEAFF. The CDR3 coding sequence is TGTGCCAGCAGTGGGCAGATACAGAACACTGAAGCTTTCTTT.

V usage is TRBV27 and J usage is TRBJ1-2; 10 bases align to TRBD1. This CDR3 comprises 13 residues. The V gene end was trimmed by 6 bases and the J gene end by 5 bases; junction bases not matched to a gene: 3. Germline V gene lookup returns CDR1 MNHEY and CDR2 SMNVEV (reference sequence). The CDR3, as DNA: TGTGCCAGCAGCGGACAGGGGGAGTATGGCTACACCTTC. It codes for CASSGQGEYGYTF.

This clone was seen only a few times. The J gene is TRBJ1-6, the V gene TRBV7-2; D call uncertain. The V gene's germline CDR1 is SGHTA and CDR2 FQGNSA. This CDR3 region has 14 residues. The V end was cut by 4 bases, the J end by 7 bases, with 11 bases between. The chain's CDR3 is CASSSPWSNSPLHF. CDR3 in DNA: TGTGCCAGCAGCTCGCCTTGGTCGAATTCACCCCTCCACTTT.

The chain combines TRBV5-1 with TRBJ2-5; D not certain. This CDR3 contains 13 residues. The V gene's germline CDR1 is SGHRS and CDR2 YFSETQ. V was clipped by 6 bases and J by 2 bases, with 11 bases between them. Here the CDR3 reads CASTRTVQETQYF. The CDR3 bases are TGCGCCAGCACACGGACGGTTCAAGAGACCCAGTACTTC.

Concerning this clone itself: This specimen includes other DNA sequences encoding the same CDR3. This sequence joins TRBV5-1 and TRBJ2-5; 8 nucleotides align to TRBD1. The CDR3 runs 14 residues. V lost 4 bases, J lost 0 bases, and 2 bases stayed unmatched. Germline values: CDR1 SGHRS, CDR2 YFSETQ. CDR3: CASSPGQDQETQYF. CDR3 DNA: TGCGCCAGCAGCCCGGGACAGGACCAAGAGACCCAGTACTTC.